This T cell receptor beta chain was captured in a study of T cell responses to AZD1222 COVID-19 vaccine. Whole-study results and caveats: The donor cohort was predominantly white British with a female majority, and clonal diversity may have been underestimated. Spike-specific TCR breadth and depth rose after two AZD1222 doses. Only a handful of AZD1222 recipients tested seropositive at baseline. Variant regions that are unmutated are reportedly the target of nearly half of spike-specific TCRs.

Comments on this clone: Its antigen remains unknown.

Repertoires were generated with immunoSEQ multiplex PCR, while TCRdb's copy carries only in-frame clones and drops some. The sample includes under 200,000 clones, around 90% of them seen just once. Trimming took 3 bases from V and 2 from J, leaving 13 bases between them. CDR3 length: 15 amino acids. Germline lookup yields CDR1 SGDLS and CDR2 YYNGEE. The sequenced sample was peripheral blood, obtained 28 days after the second dose of the MenACWY control vaccine. The TCR was taken from an adult who received the MenACWY meningococcal vaccine as a control. The rearrangement uses TRBV9 and TRBJ2-3, with D possibly matching TRBD2 (5 bases). CDR3 region: CASSEKAESTDTQYF. The CDR3 nucleotides read TGTGCCAGCAGCGAAAAAGCGGAGTCCACAGATACGCAGTATTTT.